What follows are 7 T cell receptor beta chains derived from one specimen sequenced in a study of blood T cell repertoires in COVID-19. The data were produced by immunoSEQ multiplex PCR, yet TCRdb's version contains in-frame clones alone and is incomplete. The data show under 300,000 clones, with roughly four fifths seen just once and 15% held by the top ten. Sequenced material: PBMCs or T cells enriched from blood (not recorded which). These receptors came from a middle-aged man who had recovered from COVID-19.

The V call is TRBV4-3, the J call TRBJ1-4; TRBD1 is a possible D gene (6 bases). The V and J ends lost 3 bases and 5 bases respectively, with 10 bases between them. The CDR3 consists of 14 residues. The V gene's germline CDR1 is LGHNA and CDR2 YSLEER. CDR3: CASSHEGGNEKLFF. The CDR3 DNA is TGCGCCAGCAGCCATGAAGGGGGAAATGAAAAACTGTTTTTT.

The chain is built from TRBV28 and TRBJ1-1; D is perhaps TRBD1 (6 bases). This CDR3 has 14 residues. Looked up from germline, CDR1 is MDHEN and CDR2 is SYDVKM. V was shortened by 2 bases and J by 0 bases, with 7 bases between the two germline ends. DNA of the CDR3: TGTGCCAGCAGTTTAGGGGGCCTGAACACTGAAGCTTTCTTT. As protein: CASSLGGLNTEAFF.

This clone was seen a handful of times. This chain uses TRBV27 with TRBJ2-1, with D perhaps matching TRBD1 (5 bases). The V end lost 5 bases, the J end lost 10 bases, and 15 bases lay between the germline ends. The CDR3 spans 13 residues. Germline CDR1 MNHEY, CDR2 SMNVEV (reference sequence). The CDR3 nucleotides are TGTGCCAGCAGTCCTATGGGGCGAGCGGAGCAGTTCTTC. Encoded protein: CASSPMGRAEQFF.

In its sample, this clone was seen once. The CDR3 DNA reads TGTGCCACCAGCCAACCTCTGACAGGGGGTGGGGAGACCCAGTACTTC. The encoded protein is CATSQPLTGGGETQYF. The rearrangement joins TRBV24-1 to TRBJ2-5, with 9 bases matching TRBD1. The CDR3 consists of 16 residues. J was trimmed by 5 bases and V by 7 bases; bases with no gene match: 13. The germline gives CDR1 KGHDR, CDR2 SFDVKD.

This chain uses TRBV10-3 with TRBJ1-3; weak D call: TRBD1 (5 bases). This CDR3 region has 13 residues. In germline, CDR1 is ENHRY, CDR2 SYGVKD. The V end was cut by 4 bases, the J end by 8 bases, with 12 bases between. CDR3 in DNA: TGTGCCATCAGTGGACAAACAGGCTACACCATATATTTT. Encoded protein: CAISGQTGYTIYF.

This rearrangement joins TRBV28 to TRBJ1-4; 9 bases are shared with TRBD1. The ends lost 4 bases at V and 14 bases at J; junction bases unmatched: 11. Germline CDR1 MDHEN, CDR2 SYDVKM. CDR3 length equals 14 residues. The CDR3 DNA follows: TGTGCCAGCAGTTCGCACGGGACAGGGAAGGATCTGTTTTTT. It specifies CASSSHGTGKDLFF.

The V gene is TRBV7-9, the J gene TRBJ2-7, with a weak D call TRBD1 (6 bases). The CDR3 extends over 12 amino acids. Germline loops: CDR1 SEHNR, CDR2 FQNEAQ (reference sequence). The V and J ends lost 4 bases and 9 bases respectively, with 13 bases between them. CDR3 protein: CASSSLGDMQYF. CDR3 coding DNA: TGTGCCAGCAGCTCCCTGGGGGACATGCAGTACTTC. Variable domain in full (rest from reference TRBV7-9 and TRBJ2-7): DTGVSQNPRHKITKRGQNVTFRCDPISEHNRLYWYRQTLGQGPEFLTYFQNEAQLEKSRLLSDRFSAERPKGSFSTLEIQRTEQGDSAMYLCASSSLGDMQYFGPGTRLTVT.